Below, one T cell receptor beta chain is given with its context. Cohort allocation depended upon clinical history that participants reported. Authors' analysis steps: Amplification from reference gene primers served as the basis for estimated nucleated cell counts. Measured with immunoSEQ multiplex PCR; TCRdb has only the in-frame clones, and not every one. That table furnishes V, J and clone size, whereas the DNA furnished D and trimming. Counted here are about 440,000 clones, roughly 87% occurring once; the ten biggest clones make up about 2%. These data belong to a study of blood T cell repertoires in COVID-19. Study summary: Collection of acute and convalescent COVID-19 samples took place in the United States, Italy and Spain.

The clonotype originates from a woman between 18 and 29 years old with acute COVID-19. Sequencing was carried out using PBMCs or T cells enriched from blood (not recorded which).

In DNA form, the CDR3 reads TGTGCCAGCAGCATAGGACATTCGAACACTGAAGCTTTCTTT. This encodes CASSIGHSNTEAFF. This sequence joins TRBV7-3 and TRBJ1-1; D perhaps matches TRBD1 (5 bases). The CDR3 spans 14 residues. In germline, CDR1 is SGHTA, CDR2 FQGTGA. The V gene lost 5 bases and the J gene lost 1 base, with 11 bases spanning the gap.